This T cell receptor beta chain was observed in a study of T cell changes during pregnancy in multiple sclerosis. Germline CDR1 SGHRS, CDR2 YFSETQ. The CDR3 has 13 residues. Trimming shortened V by 3 bases and J by 5 bases, and 9 bases separated the two germline ends. Only in-frame clones appear in the TCRdb table, and some are missing; sequencing was by immunoSEQ multiplex PCR. The sample carries 55,000 to 70,000 clones, 80% to 90% recorded once. The sample consisted of peripheral blood, taken in the first trimester of pregnancy. The receptor was isolated from a female donor with multiple sclerosis, enrolled in a pregnancy study. The rearrangement joins TRBV5-1 to TRBJ2-1, with D perhaps TRBD1 (5 bases). The CDR3 protein is CASSSRANNEQFF. As DNA, the CDR3 is TGCGCCAGCAGCTCCAGGGCTAACAATGAGCAGTTCTTC.